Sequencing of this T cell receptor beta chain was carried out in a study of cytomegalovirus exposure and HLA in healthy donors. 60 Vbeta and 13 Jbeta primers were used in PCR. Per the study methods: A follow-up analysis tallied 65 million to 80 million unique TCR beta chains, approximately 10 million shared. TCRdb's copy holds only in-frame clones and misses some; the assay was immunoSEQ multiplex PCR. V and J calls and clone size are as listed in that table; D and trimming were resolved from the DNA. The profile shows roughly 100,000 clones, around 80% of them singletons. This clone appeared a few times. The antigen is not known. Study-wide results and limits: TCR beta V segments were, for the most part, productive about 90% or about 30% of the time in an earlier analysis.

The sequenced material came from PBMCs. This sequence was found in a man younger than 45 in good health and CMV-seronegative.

The CDR3 nucleotides read TGTGCCAGCAGCCGGGACATTCGGAGCTCCTACAATGAGCAGTTCTTC. The encoded protein is CASSRDIRSSYNEQFF. The V call is TRBV4-2, the J call TRBJ2-1; tentative D call: TRBD1 (6 bases). The CDR3 is 16 residues long. The V end lost 4 bases, the J end lost 0 bases, and 13 bases lay between the germline ends. Germline values: CDR1 LGHNA, CDR2 YNFKEQ.